This TCR beta chain was identified during a study of Ad26.COV2.S vaccination and SARS-CoV-2 variants. Study-wide background: The COV1001 Ad26.COV2.S trial arm included the donor. Participants got Ad26.COV2.S intramuscularly, once or twice 56 days apart.

The CDR3 runs to 12 residues. Trimming stripped 4 bases from V and 4 bases from J, with 8 bases between. Germline V gene data show CDR1 as LGHNA and CDR2 as YNFKEQ. The table came from immunoSEQ multiplex PCR; TCRdb's copy has only in-frame clones and leaves some out. The data contain about 390,000 clones, roughly nine tenths of them singletons. Treatment meaning: around 19 received Ad26.COV2.S at low or high dose, single or two shots; several received placebo; per-sample allocation not given. After the first vaccine or placebo injection, samples were drawn on day 63. This sequence was found in a person between 18 and 60 years old who received the Ad26.COV2.S COVID-19 vaccine or a placebo. Sequenced material: peripheral blood, taken in a trial of Ad26.COV2.S vaccine versus placebo. V gene TRBV4-2 combines with J gene TRBJ2-7; TRBD1 is a possible D gene (5 bases). CDR3 bases: TGTGCCAGCAGCCGTACAGGTTACGAGCAGTACTTC. As protein: CASSRTGYEQYF.